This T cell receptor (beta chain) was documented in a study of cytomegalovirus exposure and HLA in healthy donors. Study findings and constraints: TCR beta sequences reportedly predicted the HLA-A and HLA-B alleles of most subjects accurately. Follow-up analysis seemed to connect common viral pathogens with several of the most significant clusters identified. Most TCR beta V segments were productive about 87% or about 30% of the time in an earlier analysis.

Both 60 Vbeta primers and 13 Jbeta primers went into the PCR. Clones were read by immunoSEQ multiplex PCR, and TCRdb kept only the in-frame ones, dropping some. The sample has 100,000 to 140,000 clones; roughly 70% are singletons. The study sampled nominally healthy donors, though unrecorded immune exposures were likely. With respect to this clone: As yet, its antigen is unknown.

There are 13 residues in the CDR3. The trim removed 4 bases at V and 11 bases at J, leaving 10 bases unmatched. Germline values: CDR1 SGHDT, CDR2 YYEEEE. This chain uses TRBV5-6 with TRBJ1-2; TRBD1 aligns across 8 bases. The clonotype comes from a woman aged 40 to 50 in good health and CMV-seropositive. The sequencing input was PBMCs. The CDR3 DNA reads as TGTGCCAGCAGCGTACAGGGGGTAAAGGGGTACACCTTC. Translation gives CASSVQGVKGYTF.